This T cell receptor (beta chain) was documented in a study of blood T cell repertoires in COVID-19. Study background: Some COVID-19 samples were acute and others convalescent; all came from the United States, Italy and Spain.

In the source study's methods: The authors estimated nucleated cell counts from reference gene primer amplification. The assay was immunoSEQ multiplex PCR, and TCRdb's table has in-frame clones only and misses some. The V and J calls and clone size were taken over from that table, and D and trimming were inferred from the DNA. The data contain more than 70,000 clones, around 90% of them singletons. This clone has a handful of counts. This CDR3 contains 12 residues. Deletions cut 3 bases from V and 9 bases from J, with 6 bases between. The V and J genes are TRBV23-1 and TRBJ1-6, with D uncertain. TRBV23-1 is an ORF, and what it does is uncertain. Sequenced: peripheral blood. The origin of this receptor is a human donor in a cohort sampled during active COVID-19. The CDR3 loop is CASSQRVSPLHF. The CDR3 nucleotides are TGCGCCAGCAGTCAGAGGGTTTCACCCCTCCACTTT.